Shown below are 19 T cell receptor beta chains from a single sample sequenced in a study of blood T cells in healthy people across ages. Primed by a sample-barcoded 5' primer and a J-beta primer mix, a second PCR proceeded for about 6 to 11 cycles. TCRdb reprocessed the 5' RACE reads with MiXCR, giving one entry per CDR3 protein. The table includes about 1,400,000 distinct CDR3 sequences, approximately 42% detected once. The sequencing sample was made of blood. Source of these receptors: a woman between 18 and 29 years old in good health.

This clonotype was recorded a few times. This sequence joins TRBV3-1 and TRBJ2-5; 7 bases are shared with TRBD2. J lost 7 bases, V lost 4 bases, and 3 bases had no gene match. Germline CDR1 LGHDT, CDR2 YNNKEL (reference sequence). The CDR3 covers 12 residues. For the CDR3, the DNA is TGTGCCAGCAGCCTTGCTAGCGGGACCCAGTACTTC. Its protein is CASSLASGTQYF.

This clonotype was picked up a small number of times. This chain uses TRBV5-1 with TRBJ1-4; D not certain. The CDR3 sequence is 14 residues long. The germline V gene has CDR1 SGHRS and CDR2 YFSETQ. V dropped 1 base and J dropped 8 bases, with 12 bases sitting between them. This chain's CDR3 is CASSLLPGLEKLFF. Here the CDR3 DNA reads TGCGCCAGCAGCTTGCTCCCGGGTTTGGAAAAACTGTTTTTT.

This chain joins TRBV7-3 and TRBJ1-2, with D maybe TRBD1 (5 bases). V was clipped by 1 base and J by 6 bases, with 9 bases between them. Per germline, CDR1 SGHTA and CDR2 FQGTGA. This CDR3 has 13 residues. This CDR3 is CASSLNGGDGYTF. CDR3 nucleotide sequence: TGTGCCAGCAGCTTAAATGGGGGTGATGGCTACACCTTC.

The chain joins TRBV28 to TRBJ1-2, with a tentative D call TRBD1 (5 bases). With 10 bases removed from V and 9 bases from J, the gap between germline ends came to 15 bases. Germline assignment: CDR1 MDHEN and CDR2 SYDVKM. There are 11 residues in the CDR3. The DNA for the CDR3 is TGTGCCACGTACGGGGCCGCGAGCTACACCTTC. Amino acid sequence: CATYGAASYTF.

The genes are TRBV5-1 and TRBJ2-1, with no clear D. The CDR3 is made up of 15 amino acids. CDR1 and CDR2 from the germline V gene are SGHRS and YFSETQ. Trimming took off 4 bases at V and 3 bases at J, with 14 bases between the two ends. Here the CDR3 reads CASSVAVDRYNEQFF. CDR3 nucleotide sequence: TGCGCCAGCAGCGTCGCCGTGGACCGCTACAATGAGCAGTTCTTC.

The rearrangement uses TRBV7-9 and TRBJ2-1; 8 nucleotides align to TRBD2. The CDR3 loop spans 13 amino acids. CDR1 and CDR2 (germline): SEHNR, FQNEAQ (reference sequence). V lost 4 bases and J lost 9; bases outside the gene matches: 5. The CDR3 loop is CASSSSGSGEQFF. CDR3 nucleotide sequence: TGTGCCAGCAGCTCTAGCGGGTCTGGTGAGCAGTTCTTC.

This clonotype was detected a few times. DNA for the CDR3: TGCGCCAGCAGCCAAGAGCCCTGGGACAATGAGCAGTTCTTC. Residues: CASSQEPWDNEQFF. The chain combines TRBV4-1 with TRBJ2-1; D ambiguous. V lost 0 bases to trimming and J lost 5 bases, with 8 bases between them. The CDR3 has 14 amino acids. Germline CDR1 reads MGHRA; CDR2 reads YSYEKL.

In regard to this clonotype: This may arise from a read error, as a much more abundant clone is one base away. The rearrangement links TRBV10-3 to TRBJ2-5; D is perhaps TRBD2 (6 bases). Near its end, the DNA agrees better with TRBJ2-7, so the J call may be wrong. Germline V gene lookup returns CDR1 ENHRY and CDR2 SYGVKD. The length of the CDR3 is 15 residues. The CDR3 sequence: CAIRGLARESYEQYF. The DNA for the CDR3 is TGTGCCATCAGGGGTCTAGCGAGAGAAAGCTACGAGCAGTACTTC.

The chain is built from TRBV18 and TRBJ2-7; D is uncertain. V was pared by 4 bases and J by 7 bases, with 11 bases between. CDR1 is KGHSH, CDR2 LQKENI, per germline. The CDR3 has 12 amino acids. This CDR3 is CASSLLSREQYF. The CDR3 nucleotides are TGTGCCAGCTCACTACTATCGAGGGAGCAGTACTTC.

This clonotype was recorded many times. This chain connects TRBV29-1 to TRBJ2-2; 9 bases match TRBD1. V dropped 6 bases and J dropped 1; count of bases not matched to a gene: 6. The CDR3 is 15 amino acids. From germline, CDR1 is SQVTM and CDR2 ANQGSEA. CDR3 nucleotides: TGCAGCGTCGCGGACAGGGGAATGAACACCGGGGAGCTGTTTTTT. Protein: CSVADRGMNTGELFF.

This clonotype appeared a few times. The chain uses TRBV10-3 and TRBJ2-5; D not certain. CDR1 is ENHRY, CDR2 SYGVKD, per germline. The CDR3 is 12 amino acids. Trimming cost V 2 bases and J 5 bases, with 6 bases left between them. CDR3 coding DNA: TGTGCCATCAGTGAGACACCGGAGACCCAGTACTTC. Its translation is CAISETPETQYF.

This clonotype was detected a few times. The chain combines TRBV29-1 with TRBJ1-2; unclear D gene. Trimming removed 2 bases at V and 4 bases at J, with 2 bases between. CDR1 is SQVTM and CDR2 is ANQGSEA in the germline V gene. The CDR3 is made up of 10 amino acids. This chain's CDR3 is CSVEPYGYTF. Here the CDR3 DNA reads TGCAGCGTTGAACCCTATGGCTACACCTTC.

The chain recombines TRBV6-6 with TRBJ2-3; 8 bases are a match to TRBD2. This CDR3 is built from 14 residues. V was pared by 11 bases and J by 2 bases, with 9 bases of the junction left unmatched. Germline CDR1 is MNHNY and CDR2 is SVGAGI (reference sequence). DNA of the CDR3: TGTGCCGTGATTCCAGCGGGGGTCACAGATACGCAGTATTTT. Encoded protein: CAVIPAGVTDTQYF.

This chain joins TRBV29-1 and TRBJ2-5; D remains unclear. The last part of the DNA fits TRBJ2-7 better; the J call may be wrong. The CDR3 extends over 13 amino acids. Germline V CDR1 and CDR2: SQVTM, ANQGSEA. CDR3 nucleotides: TGCAGCGTTGAAGATCTAGGTAACCGCGAGCAGTACTTC. Its protein is CSVEDLGNREQYF.

J is TRBJ2-4 and V is TRBV20-1; D gene unclear. The J call may be mistaken, given a closer DNA end match to TRBJ2-7. The V gene's germline CDR1 is DFQATT and CDR2 SNEGSKA (reference sequence). CDR3 size: 12 residues. CDR3 protein: CSVMATPYEQYF. The CDR3 DNA sequence: TGCAGTGTTATGGCTACCCCCTACGAGCAGTACTTC.

The V call is TRBV5-1, the J call TRBJ2-2, with D unresolved. CDR3 length equals 15 residues. Germline assignment: CDR1 SGHRS and CDR2 YFSETQ. Trimming took 0 bases from V and 3 from J, leaving 9 bases between them. CDR3 nucleotides: TGCGCCAGCAGCTTGGAACTACCCTACACCGGGGAGCTGTTTTTT. Residues: CASSLELPYTGELFF.

This clonotype occurred a few times. This chain joins TRBV2 and TRBJ2-5; 8 positions match TRBD2. The CDR3 has 13 amino acids. Trimming removed 3 bases from V and 4 bases from J; junction bases left unmatched: 1. The germline V gene has CDR1 SNHLY and CDR2 FYNNEI. The CDR3 region is CASSDLAGETQYF. The CDR3, as DNA: TGTGCCAGCAGTGACCTAGCGGGAGAGACCCAGTACTTC.

This clonotype appeared a few times. This chain uses TRBV7-2 with TRBJ2-1; TRBD2 is a possible D gene (6 bases). Germline V gene sequence: CDR1 SGHTA, CDR2 FQGNSA. Trimming removed 0 bases from V and 8 bases from J, with 14 bases in between. CDR3 length equals 15 residues. DNA of the CDR3: TGTGCCAGCAGCTTAGCGGGGGGAGTGTACGATGAGCAGTTCTTC. Its protein product is CASSLAGGVYDEQFF.

This clonotype has just a few counts. The V gene is TRBV12-5, the J gene TRBJ2-1; 9 bases line up with TRBD1. Losses at the gene ends were 2 bases for V and 10 bases for J; bases not matched to a gene: 12. CDR3 size: 16 residues. Germline CDR1 and CDR2: LGHNT and FRNRAP. Here the CDR3 reads CASGLWTGATRREQFF. The CDR3 bases are TGTGCTAGTGGTTTGTGGACAGGGGCCACCCGAAGGGAGCAGTTCTTC.